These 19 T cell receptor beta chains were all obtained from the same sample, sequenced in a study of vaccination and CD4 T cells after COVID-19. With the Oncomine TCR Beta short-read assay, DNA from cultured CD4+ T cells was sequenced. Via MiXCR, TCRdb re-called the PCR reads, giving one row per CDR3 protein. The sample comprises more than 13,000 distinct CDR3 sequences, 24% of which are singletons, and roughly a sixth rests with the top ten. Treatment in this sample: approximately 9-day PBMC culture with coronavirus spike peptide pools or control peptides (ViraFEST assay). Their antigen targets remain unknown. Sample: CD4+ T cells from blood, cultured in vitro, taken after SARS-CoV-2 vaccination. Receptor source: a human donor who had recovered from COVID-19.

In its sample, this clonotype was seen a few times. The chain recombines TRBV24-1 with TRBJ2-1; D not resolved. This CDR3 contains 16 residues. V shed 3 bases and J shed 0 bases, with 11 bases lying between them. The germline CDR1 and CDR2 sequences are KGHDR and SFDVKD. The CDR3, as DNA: TGTGCCACCAGTGATCCGTCCCCGAGCTCCTACAATGAGCAGTTCTTC. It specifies CATSDPSPSSYNEQFF.

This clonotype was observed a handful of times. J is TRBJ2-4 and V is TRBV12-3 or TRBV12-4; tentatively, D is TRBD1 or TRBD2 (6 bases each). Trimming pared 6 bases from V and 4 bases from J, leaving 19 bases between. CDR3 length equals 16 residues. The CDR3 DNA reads TGTGCCAGCAGGCCAGCCGGAGGGGACAATAAAAACATTCAGTACTTC. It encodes CASRPAGGDNKNIQYF.

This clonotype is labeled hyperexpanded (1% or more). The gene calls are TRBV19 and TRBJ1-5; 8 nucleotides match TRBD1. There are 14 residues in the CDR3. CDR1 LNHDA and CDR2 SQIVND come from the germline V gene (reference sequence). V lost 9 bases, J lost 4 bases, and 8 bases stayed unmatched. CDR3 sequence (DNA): TGTGCCAGAAAAGGGCAGGGGGCGAATCAGCCCCAGCATTTT. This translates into CARKGQGANQPQHF.

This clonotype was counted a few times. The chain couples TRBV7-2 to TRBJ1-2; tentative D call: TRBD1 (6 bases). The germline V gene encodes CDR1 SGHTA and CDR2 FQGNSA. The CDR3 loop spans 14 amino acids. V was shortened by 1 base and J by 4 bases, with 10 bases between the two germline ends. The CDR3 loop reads CASSLDGTIYGYTF. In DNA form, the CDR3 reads TGTGCCAGCAGCTTAGATGGGACAATCTATGGCTACACCTTC.

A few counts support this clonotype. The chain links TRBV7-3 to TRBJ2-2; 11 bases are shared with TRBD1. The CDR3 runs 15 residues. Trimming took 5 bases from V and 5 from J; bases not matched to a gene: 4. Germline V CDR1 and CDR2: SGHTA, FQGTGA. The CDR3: CASSQGQGVTGELFF. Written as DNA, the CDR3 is TGTGCCAGCAGCCAGGGACAGGGGGTGACCGGGGAGCTGTTTTTT.

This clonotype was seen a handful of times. The CDR3 DNA sequence: TGTGCCAGCAGGGACAGGCAGAACACTGAAGCTTTCTTT. Its protein product is CASRDRQNTEAFF. V is TRBV25-1 and J is TRBJ1-1; 7 bases align to TRBD1. The CDR3 loop spans 13 amino acids. The V and J ends lost 6 bases and 1 base, in that order; junction bases with no gene match: 2. CDR1 and CDR2 (germline): MGHDK, SYGVNS.

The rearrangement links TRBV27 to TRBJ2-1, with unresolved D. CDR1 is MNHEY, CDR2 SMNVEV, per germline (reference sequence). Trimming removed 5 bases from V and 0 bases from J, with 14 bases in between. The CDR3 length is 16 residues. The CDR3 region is CASSPPYTYSYNEQFF. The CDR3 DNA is TGTGCCAGCAGTCCCCCTTACACTTACTCCTACAATGAGCAGTTCTTC.

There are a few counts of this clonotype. CDR3 protein: CASRVGADMNTEAFF. DNA of the CDR3: TGCGCCAGCAGAGTGGGGGCGGACATGAACACTGAAGCTTTCTTT. The rearrangement joins TRBV4-1 to TRBJ1-1; tentative D call: TRBD1 (6 bases). Germline CDR1 is MGHRA and CDR2 is YSYEKL. Between the trimmed V and J ends, which lost 6 bases and 0 bases, there was a span of 14 bases. The CDR3 length is 15 residues.

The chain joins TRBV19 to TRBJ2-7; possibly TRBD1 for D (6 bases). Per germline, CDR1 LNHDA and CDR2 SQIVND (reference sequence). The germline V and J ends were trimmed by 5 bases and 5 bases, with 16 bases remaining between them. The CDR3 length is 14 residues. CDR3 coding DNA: TGTGCCAGTAGTGCAGTCCCCCGACAGGACGAGCAGTACTTC. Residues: CASSAVPRQDEQYF.

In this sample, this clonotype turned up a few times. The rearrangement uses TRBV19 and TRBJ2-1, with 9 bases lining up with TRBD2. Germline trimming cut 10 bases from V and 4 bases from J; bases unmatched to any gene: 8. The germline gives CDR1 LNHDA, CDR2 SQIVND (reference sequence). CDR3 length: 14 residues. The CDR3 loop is CATMAREGYNEQFF. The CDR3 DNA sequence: TGTGCCACTATGGCGCGGGAGGGTTACAATGAGCAGTTCTTC.

The CDR3 DNA follows: TGTGCCAGCAGCCCGCAAACCCTAGCGGGAAGCGACGAGCAGTACTTC. Protein: CASSPQTLAGSDEQYF. The chain has TRBV6-1 and TRBJ2-7, with TRBD2 matching over 9 bases. Looked up from germline, CDR1 is MNHNS and CDR2 is SASEGT. J gave up 5 bases and V 6 bases, and 14 bases lay outside the gene matches. This CDR3 region has 16 residues.

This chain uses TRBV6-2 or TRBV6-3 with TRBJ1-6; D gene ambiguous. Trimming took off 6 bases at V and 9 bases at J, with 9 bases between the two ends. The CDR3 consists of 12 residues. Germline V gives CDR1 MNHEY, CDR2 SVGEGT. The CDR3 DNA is TGTGCCAGCAGATTGGCCCCTTCACCCCTCCACTTT. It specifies CASRLAPSPLHF.

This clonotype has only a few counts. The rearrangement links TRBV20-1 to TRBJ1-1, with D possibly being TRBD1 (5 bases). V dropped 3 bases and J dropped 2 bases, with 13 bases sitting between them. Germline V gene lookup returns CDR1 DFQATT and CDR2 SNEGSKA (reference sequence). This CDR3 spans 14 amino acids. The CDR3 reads CSASGPRGNTEAFF. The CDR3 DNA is TGCAGTGCTAGCGGACCGAGGGGTAACACTGAAGCTTTCTTT.

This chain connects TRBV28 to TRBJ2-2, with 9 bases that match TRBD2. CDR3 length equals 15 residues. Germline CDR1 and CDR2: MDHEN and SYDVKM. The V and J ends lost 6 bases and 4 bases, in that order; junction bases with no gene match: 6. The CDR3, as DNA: TGTGCCAGCAGGGCGGGAGGGGGAGGCACCGGGGAGCTGTTTTTT. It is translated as CASRAGGGGTGELFF. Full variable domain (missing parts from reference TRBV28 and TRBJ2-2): DVKVTQSSRYLVKRTGEKVFLECVQDMDHENMFWYRQDPGLGLRLIYFSYDVKMKEKGDIPEGYSVSREKKERFSLILESASTNQTSMYLCASRAGGGGTGELFFGEGSRLTVL.

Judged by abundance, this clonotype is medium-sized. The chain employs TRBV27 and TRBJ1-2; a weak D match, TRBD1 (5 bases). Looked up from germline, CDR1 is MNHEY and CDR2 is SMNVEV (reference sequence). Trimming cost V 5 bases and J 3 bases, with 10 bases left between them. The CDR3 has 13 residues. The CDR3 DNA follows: TGTGCCAGCAGTACCCGGGACCACTATGGCTACACCTTC. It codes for CASSTRDHYGYTF.

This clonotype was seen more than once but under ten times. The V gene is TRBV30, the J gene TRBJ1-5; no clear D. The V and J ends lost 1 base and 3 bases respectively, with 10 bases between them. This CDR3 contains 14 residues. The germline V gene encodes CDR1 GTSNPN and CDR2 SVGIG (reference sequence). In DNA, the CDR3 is TGTGCCTGGAGTGATAACGGAATCAATCAGCCCCAGCATTTT. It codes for CAWSDNGINQPQHF.

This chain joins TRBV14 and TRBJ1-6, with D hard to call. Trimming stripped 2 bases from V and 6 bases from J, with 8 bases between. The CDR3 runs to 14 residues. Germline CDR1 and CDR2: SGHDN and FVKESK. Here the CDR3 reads CASSQHAFNSPLHF. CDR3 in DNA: TGTGCCAGCAGCCAACATGCCTTTAATTCACCCCTCCACTTT.

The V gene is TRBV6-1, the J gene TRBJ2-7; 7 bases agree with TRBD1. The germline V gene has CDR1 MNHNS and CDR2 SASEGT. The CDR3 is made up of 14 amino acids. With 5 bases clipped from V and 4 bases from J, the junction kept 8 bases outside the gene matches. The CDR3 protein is CASSRTGIGYEQYF. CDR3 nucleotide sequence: TGTGCCAGCAGTCGGACAGGCATCGGGTACGAGCAGTACTTC.

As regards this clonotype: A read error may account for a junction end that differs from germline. The CDR3 protein is CASTVGGGNTGAFF. The CDR3 DNA sequence: TGTGCCAGCACCGTGGGGGGGGGAAACACTGGAGCTTTCTTT. The chain recombines TRBV2 with TRBJ1-1; D may be TRBD1 (5 bases). This CDR3 has 14 residues. CDR1 is SNHLY and CDR2 is FYNNEI in the germline V gene.